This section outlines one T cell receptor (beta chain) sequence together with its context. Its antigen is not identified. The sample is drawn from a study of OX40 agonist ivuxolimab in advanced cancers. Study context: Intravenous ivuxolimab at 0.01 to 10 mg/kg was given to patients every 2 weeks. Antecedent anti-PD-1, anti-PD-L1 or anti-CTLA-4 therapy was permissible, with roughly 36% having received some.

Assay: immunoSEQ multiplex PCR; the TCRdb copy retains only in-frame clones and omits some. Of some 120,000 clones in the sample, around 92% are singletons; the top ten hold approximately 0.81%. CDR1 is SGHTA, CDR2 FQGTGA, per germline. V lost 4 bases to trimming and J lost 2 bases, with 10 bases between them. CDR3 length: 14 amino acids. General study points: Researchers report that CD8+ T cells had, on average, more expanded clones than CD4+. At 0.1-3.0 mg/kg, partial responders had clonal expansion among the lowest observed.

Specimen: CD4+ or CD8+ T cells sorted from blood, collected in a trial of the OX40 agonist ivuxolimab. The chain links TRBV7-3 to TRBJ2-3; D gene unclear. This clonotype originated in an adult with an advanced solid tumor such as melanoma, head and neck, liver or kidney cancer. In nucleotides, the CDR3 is TGTGCCAGCAGCTCCCAAGTCCACACAGATACGCAGTATTTT. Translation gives CASSSQVHTDTQYF.